The rows below give T cell receptor beta chains drawn from one sample of a study of T cells in Graves' hyperthyroidism and ophthalmopathy. TCRdb re-called the multiplex PCR reads through MiXCR, storing one row per CDR3 protein. The top ten hold roughly 15% of the sample, which has 550,000 to 800,000 distinct CDR3 sequences, around 15% seen once. The source material was blood. Every receptor here comes from a man in his fifties or sixties with Graves' hyperthyroidism. Both conserved end residues are part of each CDR3. Each record gives: D gene, V gene, CDR3 length, J gene, clone size, CDR3 DNA, CDR3 protein. D genes are given only for firm matches. Expanded clones are given a class, and other clones once, few, many or no size at all.

.	TRBV10-1	15	TRBJ2-3	.	TGCGCCAGCAGTGAGTGGCTAGGGGGGACAGATACGCAGTATTTT	CASSEWLGGTDTQYF
TRBD2	TRBV6-2/TRBV6-3	15	TRBJ2-1	many	TGTGCCAGCAGTTACATGGGACTAGCTATCAATGAGCAGTTCTTC	CASSYMGLAINEQFF
.	TRBV24-1	14	TRBJ2-3	few	TGTGCCACCAGTGAGTCAGGGGTGGGAGATACGCAGTATTTT	CATSESGVGDTQYF
TRBD2	TRBV20-1	15	TRBJ2-7	many	TGCAGTGCTAGAGTAGCGGGAGGACGGTCCTACGAGCAGTACTTC	CSARVAGGRSYEQYF
TRBD1	TRBV28	13	TRBJ1-1	.	TGTGCCAGCAGTGGAAGGACAGGCACTGAAGCTTTCTTT	CASSGRTGTEAFF
.	TRBV28	14	TRBJ1-5	many	TGTGCCAGCAGCGGCAGGGGAGCGTATCAGCCCCAGCATTTT	CASSGRGAYQPQHF
.	TRBV3-1	12	TRBJ1-2	many	TGTGCCAGCAGCCAAGATAACGGCGGCTACACCTTC	CASSQDNGGYTF
.	TRBV28	17	TRBJ1-6	many	TGTGCCAGCAGCCATGCATGGTACTTCTCCTATAATTCACCCCTCCACTTT	CASSHAWYFSYNSPLHF
TRBD1	TRBV12-3/TRBV12-4	15	TRBJ1-5	.	TGTGCCAGCAGTACCCGGGACAGAGGCAATCAGCCCCAGCATTTT	CASSTRDRGNQPQHF
TRBD2	TRBV20-1	15	TRBJ2-3	many	TGCAGTGCTTCCGGGACTAGCGGGAAAACAGATACGCAGTATTTT	CSASGTSGKTDTQYF
TRBD2	TRBV20-1	14	TRBJ2-2	.	TGCAGTGCTCTAGGGAGCGGGAGCACCGGGGAGCTGTTTTTT	CSALGSGSTGELFF
.	TRBV20-1	14	TRBJ2-1	.	TGCAGTGCTCCCATTAGCGGCCTTTACAATGAGCAGTTCTTC	CSAPISGLYNEQFF
.	TRBV12-3/TRBV12-4	14	TRBJ2-3	many	TGTGCCAGCAGTCCAACGGCATCCACAGATACGCAGTATTTT	CASSPTASTDTQYF
TRBD1	TRBV6-1	14	TRBJ2-7	many	TGTGCCAGCAGACTGGGGACAGGGAAATACGAGCAGTACTTC	CASRLGTGKYEQYF